This T cell receptor (beta chain) was sequenced in a study of cytomegalovirus exposure and HLA in healthy donors. Study overall: For the approximately 400 genotyped donors, about 81% fell within the Caucasian-associated ancestry cluster. Study-wide points: Of the V segments, some could not be distinguished, including TRBV6-2 and TRBV6-3, and were excluded.

With respect to this clone: The antigen remains undetermined.

With 3 bases removed from V and 7 bases from J, the gap between germline ends came to 13 bases. CDR3 size: 13 residues. CDR1 SGHRS and CDR2 YFSETQ come from the germline V gene. It was with 60 Vbeta and 13 Jbeta primers that the PCR ran. The method was immunoSEQ multiplex PCR; TCRdb's version includes in-frame clones alone and lacks a portion of them. The sample lists 90,000 to 120,000 clones, 81% seen once, with approximately 2% in the top ten. The sample was PBMCs. The TCR sequence derives from a man aged 25-45 years in good health and CMV-seronegative. The chain employs TRBV5-1 and TRBJ1-2; D possibly corresponds to TRBD1 (6 bases). The DNA for the CDR3 is TGCGCCAGCAGCTCCGAGGGGGTTACTGGCTACACCTTC. This translates into CASSSEGVTGYTF.